These 12 T cell receptor beta chains were all obtained from the same sample, sequenced in a study of T cells after yellow fever vaccination. TCRdb passed the 5' RACE reads through MiXCR, listing each CDR3 protein once. The sample comprises more than 65,000 distinct CDR3 sequences, around 7% of which are singletons, and roughly 29% rests with the top ten. This specimen consisted of CD8+ T cells sorted from PBMCs, obtained approximately 11 days after the first yellow fever vaccination. All receptors come from a man younger than 30 who received the YFV17D yellow fever vaccine.

This clonotype was counted between two and nine times. The chain joins TRBV12-3 or TRBV12-4 to TRBJ2-2, with 7 bases matching TRBD2. This CDR3 spans 13 amino acids. J was trimmed by 3 bases and V by 6 bases; bases with no gene match: 1. CDR3 coding DNA: TGTGCCAGCAGGGGGGGGTACACCGGGGAGCTGTTTTTT. Protein: CASRGGYTGELFF.

This clonotype was counted only a few times. The rearrangement uses TRBV11-2 and TRBJ2-3; possible D gene TRBD2, 7 bases. The CDR3 is made up of 15 amino acids. V was shortened by 2 bases and J by 3 bases, with 12 bases between the two germline ends. Germline V gene lookup returns CDR1 SGHAT and CDR2 FQNNGV. CDR3 sequence (DNA): TGTGCCAGCAGCTTAAGGGGGGGCCAGACAGATACGCAGTATTTT. This gives the protein CASSLRGGQTDTQYF.

The chain is built from TRBV7-9 and TRBJ2-5; 8 bases map to TRBD1. V lost 5 bases and J lost 4; bases outside the gene matches: 6. This CDR3 has 14 residues. Germline values: CDR1 SEHNR, CDR2 FQNEAQ (reference sequence). In nucleotides, the CDR3 is TGTGCCAGCAGCCCTTCAGGGGGCAGAGAGACCCAGTACTTC. Protein sequence: CASSPSGGRETQYF.

The rearrangement uses TRBV20-1 and TRBJ1-1, with D hard to call. This CDR3 contains 13 residues. Germline CDR1 is DFQATT and CDR2 is SNEGSKA (reference sequence). V was cut by 6 bases and J by 0 bases, with 11 bases left in between. The CDR3 DNA reads as TGCAGTGCCGTTACCCCCATGAACACTGAAGCTTTCTTT. Protein: CSAVTPMNTEAFF.

This clonotype was picked up many times. The J gene is TRBJ1-4, the V gene TRBV5-1; tentatively, D is TRBD1 (6 bases). With 4 bases removed from V and 8 bases from J, the gap between germline ends came to 18 bases. The CDR3 has 15 residues. Germline CDR1 and CDR2: SGHRS and YFSETQ. CDR3 nucleotides: TGCGCCAGCAGCCTAAAGGGGGGAGTACGAGAAAAACTGTTTTTT. It translates to CASSLKGGVREKLFF. The variable domain in full, with the rest retrieved from reference TRBV5-1 and TRBJ1-4, is KAGVTQTPRYLIKTRGQQVTLSCSPISGHRSVSWYQQTPGQGLQFLFEYFSETQRNKGNFPGRFSGRQFSNSRSEMNVSTLELGDSALYLCASSLKGGVREKLFFGSGTQLSVL.

The sample holds many counts of this clonotype. The chain joins TRBV9 to TRBJ2-3; perhaps TRBD2 as D (6 bases). Looked up from germline, CDR1 is SGDLS and CDR2 is YYNGEE. Deletions cut 0 bases from V and 4 bases from J, with 12 bases between. The CDR3 contains 15 residues. The CDR3 protein is CASSVEGRGPDTQYF. CDR3 nucleotide sequence: TGTGCCAGCAGCGTAGAAGGGCGGGGTCCAGATACGCAGTATTTT.

In its sample, this clonotype was seen a few times. This chain connects TRBV11-2 to TRBJ2-2; D remains ambiguous. The V and J ends lost 1 base and 3 bases respectively, with 6 bases between them. Germline CDR1 is SGHAT and CDR2 is FQNNGV. CDR3 length: 14 amino acids. The CDR3 sequence: CASSLVGYTGELFF. In nucleotides, the CDR3 is TGTGCCAGCAGCTTAGTAGGATACACCGGGGAGCTGTTTTTT.

There are many counts of this clonotype. This chain uses TRBV9 with TRBJ2-1; D possibly corresponds to TRBD2 (7 bases). The CDR3 length is 13 residues. Trimming shortened V by 3 bases and J by 9 bases, and 13 bases separated the two germline ends. CDR1 is SGDLS and CDR2 is YYNGEE in the germline V gene. The CDR3 region is CASSEKGGFEQFF. Written as DNA, the CDR3 is TGTGCCAGCAGCGAAAAGGGGGGGTTTGAGCAGTTCTTC.

This clonotype was found many times. The V gene is TRBV5-1, the J gene TRBJ2-1, with D hard to call. This CDR3 is 15 amino acids long. From germline, CDR1 is SGHRS and CDR2 YFSETQ. Trimming left V 2 bases short and J 2 bases short, with 11 bases between. This CDR3 reads CASSLGSMTYNEQFF. The CDR3 DNA is TGCGCCAGCAGCTTAGGCTCAATGACCTACAATGAGCAGTTCTTC.

This clonotype has a count of ten or more. This chain links TRBV7-6 with TRBJ2-3, with 7 positions matching TRBD2. Trimming cost V 2 bases and J 4 bases; bases outside gene matches: 3. In germline, CDR1 is SGHVS, CDR2 FNYEAQ. This CDR3 has 14 residues. The CDR3 spells CASSLRTRADTQYF. The CDR3 bases are TGTGCCAGCAGCTTAAGGACTAGAGCAGATACGCAGTATTTT.

V and J are TRBV7-2 and TRBJ2-1; the match to TRBD2 covers 10 bases. V lost 1 base to trimming and J lost 10 bases; unmatched junction nucleotides: 4. The CDR3 runs 14 residues. Germline CDR1 SGHTA, CDR2 FQGNSA. This chain's CDR3 is CASSLVAGGREQFF. CDR3 bases: TGTGCCAGCAGCTTAGTAGCGGGGGGAAGGGAGCAGTTCTTC.

This clonotype was detected only a few times. The V gene is TRBV7-9, the J gene TRBJ1-1; D gene unclear. There are 16 residues in the CDR3. Trimming cost V 3 bases and J 1 base, with 15 bases left between them. Germline CDR1 reads SEHNR; CDR2 reads FQNEAQ (reference sequence). CDR3 coding DNA: TGTGCCAGCAGCTTCCCCTATGGGGATAAGAACACTGAAGCTTTCTTT. Residues: CASSFPYGDKNTEAFF.